These 10 T cell receptor beta chains were sequenced from one sample in a study of CD8 T cells in Susac syndrome. When the RNA was reverse transcribed, random hexamers were used with an input of roughly 0.45 to 1 ug. TCRdb independently ran MiXCR on the immunoSEQ multiplex PCR reads; one entry per CDR3 protein. Of some 300,000 distinct CDR3 sequences in the sample, around nine tenths were seen once. Sample: CD8+ T cells from PBMCs. The receptors stem from a human donor with multiple sclerosis.

This chain connects TRBV9 to TRBJ2-7, with D possibly TRBD2 on 5 matching bases. Germline V lookup: CDR1 SGDLS, CDR2 YYNGEE. Trimming cost V 0 bases and J 3 bases, with 10 bases left between them. This CDR3 has 14 amino acids. The DNA for the CDR3 is TGTGCCAGCAGCGTAGATGGCGGGTACTACGAGCAGTACTTC. Translated: CASSVDGGYYEQYF.

This clonotype was seen a single time. This chain uses TRBV5-1 with TRBJ2-7; tentatively, D is TRBD2 (6 bases). The germline V gene encodes CDR1 SGHRS and CDR2 YFSETQ. Trimming took off 4 bases at V and 3 bases at J, with 20 bases between the two ends. CDR3 size: 16 residues. The chain's CDR3 is CASSPPVSGEDYEQYF. For the CDR3, the DNA is TGCGCCAGCAGCCCACCCGTCTCGGGGGAAGACTACGAGCAGTACTTC.

The rearrangement links TRBV28 to TRBJ2-7; 8 bases map to TRBD2. The CDR3 runs 15 residues. Germline CDR1 reads MDHEN; CDR2 reads SYDVKM. With 2 bases clipped from V and 3 bases from J, the junction kept 6 bases outside the gene matches. This chain's CDR3 is CASSLGLAGIYEQYF. CDR3 coding DNA: TGTGCCAGCAGTTTAGGCCTAGCGGGTATCTACGAGCAGTACTTC. The full variable domain, completed using reference TRBV28 and TRBJ2-7, is DVKVTQSSRYLVKRTGEKVFLECVQDMDHENMFWYRQDPGLGLRLIYFSYDVKMKEKGDIPEGYSVSREKKERFSLILESASTNQTSMYLCASSLGLAGIYEQYFGPGTRLTVT.

The CDR3 nucleotides read TGTGCCAGCAGACCCCGACAGGGCCTCTACAATGAGCAGTTCTTC. Translated, it gives CASRPRQGLYNEQFF. The chain uses TRBV27 and TRBJ2-1; 7 bases are shared with TRBD1. The CDR3 runs 15 residues. Unmatched junction bases numbered 8, after V lost 6 bases and J lost 3 bases. Germline loops: CDR1 MNHEY, CDR2 SMNVEV (reference sequence).

V is TRBV20-1 and J is TRBJ1-1; 8 bases are shared with TRBD1. With V trimmed by 6 bases and J by 6 bases, 6 bases remained unmatched. CDR1 is DFQATT, CDR2 SNEGSKA, per germline (reference sequence). The CDR3 runs 12 residues. CDR3 coding DNA: TGCAGTGCGGATAGACAGGGGTCTGAAGCTTTCTTT. Its translation is CSADRQGSEAFF.

The chain has TRBV7-9 and TRBJ2-2; no definite D call. Trimming took off 7 bases at V and 0 bases at J, with 3 bases between the two ends. CDR3 length: 12 residues. CDR1 and CDR2 (germline): SEHNR, FQNEAQ (reference sequence). CDR3 residues: CASTSNTGELFF. CDR3 nucleotides: TGTGCCAGCACCTCGAACACCGGGGAGCTGTTTTTT. The variable domain in full, with the rest retrieved from reference TRBV7-9 and TRBJ2-2, is DTGVSQNPRHKITKRGQNVTFRCDPISEHNRLYWYRQTLGQGPEFLTYFQNEAQLEKSRLLSDRFSAERPKGSFSTLEIQRTEQGDSAMYLCASTSNTGELFFGEGSRLTVL.

This chain uses TRBV19 with TRBJ1-5; 8 bases agree with TRBD1. Germline CDR1 LNHDA, CDR2 SQIVND (reference sequence). V gave up 7 bases and J gave up 1 base; unmatched junction bases: 6. This CDR3 contains 15 residues. Here the CDR3 reads CASNPQGASNQPQHF. For the CDR3, the DNA is TGTGCCAGTAACCCCCAGGGGGCAAGCAATCAGCCCCAGCATTTT.

The table lists this clonotype with a few counts. CDR3 nucleotide sequence: TGTGCCAGCAGCCGCACCACTAGCGGGGGGGAGACCCAGTACTTC. Amino acid sequence: CASSRTTSGGETQYF. This chain joins TRBV6-1 and TRBJ2-5; TRBD2 agrees at 12 bases. This CDR3 is 15 amino acids long. V lost 6 bases, J lost 5 bases, and 7 bases stayed unmatched. Germline assignment: CDR1 MNHNS and CDR2 SASEGT.

V usage is TRBV29-1 and J usage is TRBJ2-1; possibly TRBD1 for D (6 bases). The CDR3 has 14 residues. Per the germline V gene, CDR1 is SQVTM and CDR2 is ANQGSEA. Trimming pared 3 bases from V and 4 bases from J, leaving 13 bases between. The CDR3 protein is CSVDNKGDYNEQFF. CDR3 in DNA: TGCAGCGTTGACAATAAGGGGGATTACAATGAGCAGTTCTTC.

The J gene is TRBJ2-7, the V gene TRBV24-1; D remains unclear. V lost 1 base and J lost 4, with 7 bases in between. CDR1 and CDR2 (germline): KGHDR, SFDVKD. CDR3 length: 13 amino acids. The CDR3 loop is CATSDFNGYEQYF. The DNA of the CDR3 is TGTGCCACCAGTGATTTCAACGGATACGAGCAGTACTTC.